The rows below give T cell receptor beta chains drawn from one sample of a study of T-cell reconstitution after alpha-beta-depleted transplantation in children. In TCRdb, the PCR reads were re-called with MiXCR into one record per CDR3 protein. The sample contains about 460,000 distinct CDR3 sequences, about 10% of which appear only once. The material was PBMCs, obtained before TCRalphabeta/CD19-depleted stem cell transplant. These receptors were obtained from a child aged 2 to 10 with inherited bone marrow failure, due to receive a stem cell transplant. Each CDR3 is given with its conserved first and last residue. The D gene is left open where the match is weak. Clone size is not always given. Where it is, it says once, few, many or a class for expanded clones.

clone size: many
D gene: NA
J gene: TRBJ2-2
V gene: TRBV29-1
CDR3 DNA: TGCAGCGTTTTGCGGTCAGCCGGGGAGCTGTTTTTT
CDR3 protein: CSVLRSAGELFF

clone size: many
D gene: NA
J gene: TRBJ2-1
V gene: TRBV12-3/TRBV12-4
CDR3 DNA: TGTGCCAGCAGCCCGGGGATAGCGCAATACAATGAGCAGTTCTTC
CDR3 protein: CASSPGIAQYNEQFF

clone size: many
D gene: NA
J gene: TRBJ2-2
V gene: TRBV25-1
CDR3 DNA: TGTGCCAGCAGTGTAGGTCCCGAGCTGTTTTTT
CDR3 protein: CASSVGPELFF

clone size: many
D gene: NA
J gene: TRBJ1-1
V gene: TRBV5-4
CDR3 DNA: TGTGCCAGCACCGCGGCGGGGGCCACTGAAGCTTTCTTT
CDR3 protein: CASTAAGATEAFF

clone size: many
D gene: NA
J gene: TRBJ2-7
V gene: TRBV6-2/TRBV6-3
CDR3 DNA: TGTGCCAGCAGCCACAACGTTCGCATTGGGGACATCCACCCTACGAGCAGTAGGTTC
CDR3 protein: CASSHNVRIGDIHPTSSRF

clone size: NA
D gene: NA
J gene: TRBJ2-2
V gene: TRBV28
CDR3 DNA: TGTGCCAGCAGTTTGGTCCGGTACAGCGGGGAGCTGTTTTTT
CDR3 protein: CASSLVRYSGELFF

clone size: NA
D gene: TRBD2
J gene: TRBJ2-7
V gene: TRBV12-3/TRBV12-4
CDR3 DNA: TGTGCCAGCAGTTTATCGCCTAGCGGGAGGGTCTACGAGCAGTACTTC
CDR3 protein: CASSLSPSGRVYEQYF

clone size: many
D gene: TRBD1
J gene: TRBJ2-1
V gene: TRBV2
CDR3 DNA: TGTGCCAGCAGTGGTCGGACAGGGTCTAACAATGAGCAGTTCTTC
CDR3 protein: CASSGRTGSNNEQFF

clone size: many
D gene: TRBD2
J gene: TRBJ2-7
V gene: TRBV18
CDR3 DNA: TGTGCCAGCTCACCACTTCCGAGGGAGGGCCCCTACGAGCAGTACTTC
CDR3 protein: CASSPLPREGPYEQYF

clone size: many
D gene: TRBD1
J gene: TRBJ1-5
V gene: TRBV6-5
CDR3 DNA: TGTGCCAGCAGTTGGGACAGGGAGGGTGGGCAGCCCCAGCATTTT
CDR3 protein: CASSWDREGGQPQHF

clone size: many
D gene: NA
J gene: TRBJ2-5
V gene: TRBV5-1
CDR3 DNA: TGCGCCAGCACATGGAATAGCGTCCAAGAGACCCAGTACTTC
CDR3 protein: CASTWNSVQETQYF

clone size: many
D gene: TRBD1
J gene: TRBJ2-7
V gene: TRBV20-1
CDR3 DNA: TGCAGTGCCCGGCCCGGGACAGGGAGTTTCGAGCAGTACTTC
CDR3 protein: CSARPGTGSFEQYF

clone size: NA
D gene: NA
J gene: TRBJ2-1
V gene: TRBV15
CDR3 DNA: TGTGCCACCAGCTCTCGAATAAATCCCGGGGAGGTTATGCAGTTCTTC
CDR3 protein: CATSSRINPGEVMQFF

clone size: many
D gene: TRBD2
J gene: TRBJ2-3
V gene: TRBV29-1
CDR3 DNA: TGCAGCGTTTTGACTAGCGGGAGAACAGATACGCAGTATTTT
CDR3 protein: CSVLTSGRTDTQYF

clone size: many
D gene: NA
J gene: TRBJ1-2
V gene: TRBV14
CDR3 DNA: TGTGCCAGCAGCCAACGGGGAAGAACTAACTATGGCTACACCTTC
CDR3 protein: CASSQRGRTNYGYTF

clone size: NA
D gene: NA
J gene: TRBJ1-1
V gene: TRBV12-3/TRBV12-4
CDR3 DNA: TGTGCCAGCAGTTTTGAGGGCCTGAACACTGAAGCTTTCTTT
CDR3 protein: CASSFEGLNTEAFF

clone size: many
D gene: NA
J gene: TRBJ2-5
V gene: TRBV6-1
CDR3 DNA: TGTGCCAGCAGTGAAGGAGGGGCCCGGGAGACCCAGTACTTC
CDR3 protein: CASSEGGARETQYF

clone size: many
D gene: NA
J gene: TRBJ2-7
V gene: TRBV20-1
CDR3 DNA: TGCAGTGCTAGTAGGACAGAGGTAGAGCAGTACTTC
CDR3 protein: CSASRTEVEQYF

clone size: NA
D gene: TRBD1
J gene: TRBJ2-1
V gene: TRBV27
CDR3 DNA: TGTGCCAGCAGTTTATTTCCGGGACAGGGAGTCGGTGAGCAGTTCTTC
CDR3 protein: CASSLFPGQGVGEQFF

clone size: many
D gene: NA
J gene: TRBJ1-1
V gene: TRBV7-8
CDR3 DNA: TGTGCCAGCAGCTTAGGGGTCTTTGGGAACACTGAAGCTTTCTTT
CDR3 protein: CASSLGVFGNTEAFF

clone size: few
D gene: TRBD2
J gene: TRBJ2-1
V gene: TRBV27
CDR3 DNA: TGTGCCAGCAGTTGGACTAGTATTAACAATGAGCAGTTCTTC
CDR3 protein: CASSWTSINNEQFF

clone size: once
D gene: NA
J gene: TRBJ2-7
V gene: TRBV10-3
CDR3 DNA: TGTGCCATAGGAGAGGGCTACGAGCAGTACTTC
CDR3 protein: CAIGEGYEQYF

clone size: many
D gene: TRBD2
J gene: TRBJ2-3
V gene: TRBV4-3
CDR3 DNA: TGCGCCAGCAGCCAAGATCCCGCTAGCGGGCTGGAGAAATCAGATACGCAGTATTTT
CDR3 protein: CASSQDPASGLEKSDTQYF

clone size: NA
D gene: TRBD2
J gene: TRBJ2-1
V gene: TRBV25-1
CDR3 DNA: TGTGCCAGCCTTCGGCTTAGCGGGAGACGGAATGAGCAGTTCTTC
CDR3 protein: CASLRLSGRRNEQFF

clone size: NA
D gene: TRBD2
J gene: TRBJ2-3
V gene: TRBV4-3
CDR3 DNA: TGCGCCAGCAGCCAAATAGCGGGAACTGCTACCAAGAGCACAGATACGCAGTATTTT
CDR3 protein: CASSQIAGTATKSTDTQYF